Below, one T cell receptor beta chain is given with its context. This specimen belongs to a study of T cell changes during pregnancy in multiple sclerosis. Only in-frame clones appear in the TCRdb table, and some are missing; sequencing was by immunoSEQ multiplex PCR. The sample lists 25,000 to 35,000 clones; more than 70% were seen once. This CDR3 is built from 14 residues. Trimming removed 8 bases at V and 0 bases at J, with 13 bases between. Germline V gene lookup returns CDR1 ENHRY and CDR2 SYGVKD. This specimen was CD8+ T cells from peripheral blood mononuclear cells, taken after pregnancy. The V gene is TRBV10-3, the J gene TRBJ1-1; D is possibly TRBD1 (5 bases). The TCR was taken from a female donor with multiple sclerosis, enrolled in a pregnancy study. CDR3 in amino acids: CAIGAAGMNTEAFF. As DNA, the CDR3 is TGTGCCATCGGAGCAGCAGGGATGAACACTGAAGCTTTCTTT.